This passage covers 25 T cell receptor beta chains from one sample sequenced in a study of CD8+ T cells in alopecia areata. cDNA serving as the sequencing template came from extracted, reverse transcribed RNA. The assay was immunoSEQ multiplex PCR, and TCRdb's table has in-frame clones only and misses some. The sample carries around 200,000 clones, 64% recorded once. Described treatment: oral pan-JAK inhibitor, 5-10 mg twice daily. Sequenced material: CD4+ T cells sorted from blood, taken at week 4, from a patient treated with tofacitinib. These receptors were obtained from a human donor with alopecia areata.

This sequence joins TRBV7-9 and TRBJ1-2, with D perhaps matching TRBD1 (6 bases). The germline CDR1 and CDR2 sequences are SEHNR and FQNEAQ (reference sequence). The V end lost 3 bases, the J end lost 11 bases, and 10 bases lay between the germline ends. The CDR3 length is 11 residues. CDR3 amino acids: CASSFNRVYTF. The CDR3 DNA sequence: TGTGCCAGCAGCTTTAACAGGGTATACACCTTC.

The J gene is TRBJ1-3, the V gene TRBV2; D unclear. V shed 8 bases and J shed 4 bases, with 15 bases lying between them. The CDR3 length is 14 residues. Per germline, CDR1 SNHLY and CDR2 FYNNEI. The CDR3 nucleotides are TGTGCCAGCGCGGTAACCGCCATAGGAAACACCATATATTTT. Protein: CASAVTAIGNTIYF. The whole variable domain, filled in from reference TRBV2 and TRBJ1-3, reads EPEVTQTPSHQVTQMGQEVILRCVPISNHLYFYWYRQILGQKVEFLVSFYNNEISEKSEIFDDQFSVERPDGSNFTLKIRSTKLEDSAMYFCASAVTAIGNTIYFGEGSWLTVV.

The J gene is TRBJ2-3, the V gene TRBV20-1; D unresolved. Trimming left V 2 bases short and J 4 bases short, with 4 bases between. Germline-derived CDR1 and CDR2 are DFQATT and SNEGSKA (reference sequence). The CDR3 consists of 11 residues. The CDR3 coding sequence is TGCAGTGCTAGATGGGCAGATACGCAGTATTTT. Translation: CSARWADTQYF.

This chain connects TRBV5-6 to TRBJ1-5, with a tentative D call TRBD1 (6 bases). V was shortened by 1 base and J by 8 bases, with 13 bases between the two germline ends. CDR3 length: 14 residues. Germline V gene lookup returns CDR1 SGHDT and CDR2 YYEEEE. The CDR3 loop reads CASSLRGAMEPQHF. In DNA form, the CDR3 reads TGTGCCAGCAGCTTGCGGGGGGCTATGGAGCCCCAGCATTTT.

In its sample, this clone was seen a few times. The gene calls are TRBV5-1 and TRBJ1-2, with TRBD1 identical over 7 bases. The junction had 0 bases not matched to a gene; V was cut back by 0 bases and J by 4 bases. Germline V lookup: CDR1 SGHRS, CDR2 YFSETQ. The CDR3 spans 13 residues. CDR3 region: CASSLGDSYGYTF. Here the CDR3 DNA reads TGCGCCAGCAGCTTGGGGGACAGCTATGGCTACACCTTC.

The J gene is TRBJ2-3, the V gene TRBV30; D unclear. CDR1 is GTSNPN, CDR2 SVGIG, per germline (reference sequence). Trimming cost V 3 bases and J 7 bases, with 11 bases left between them. The CDR3 spans 12 residues. The CDR3 reads CAWSYSQNTQYF. DNA of the CDR3: TGTGCCTGGAGCTACTCCCAAAATACGCAGTATTTT.

The gene calls are TRBV25-1 and TRBJ2-3, with D tentatively TRBD1 (5 bases). V shed 5 bases and J shed 4 bases, with 10 bases lying between them. This CDR3 has 13 amino acids. Germline V gene sequence: CDR1 MGHDK, CDR2 SYGVNS. The CDR3 sequence: CASSLLGADTQYF. DNA for the CDR3: TGTGCCAGCAGTCTCTTAGGGGCAGATACGCAGTATTTT.

The chain combines TRBV6-5 with TRBJ2-7; D not resolved. Germline lookup yields CDR1 MNHEY and CDR2 SVGAGI. The V and J ends lost 10 bases and 1 base respectively, with 14 bases between them. This CDR3 has 13 residues. The DNA of the CDR3 is TGTGCCACCACCTCAGGCCTATCCTACGAGCAGTACTTC. This sequence encodes CATTSGLSYEQYF.

The chain employs TRBV13 and TRBJ2-4, with 15 bases that match TRBD2. V gave up 5 bases and J gave up 0 bases; unmatched junction bases: 8. The CDR3 is 19 residues long. Germline values: CDR1 PRHDT, CDR2 FYEKMQ (reference sequence). The CDR3 is CASSVLGTSGGLAKNIQYF. For the CDR3, the DNA is TGTGCCAGCAGCGTCCTTGGGACTAGCGGGGGGCTAGCCAAAAACATTCAGTACTTC.

Regarding this clone: The same CDR3 can be traced to other DNA sequences in this sample. This chain uses TRBV5-1 with TRBJ2-5; TRBD1 is a possible D gene (6 bases). The CDR3 loop spans 14 amino acids. Germline V gene sequence: CDR1 SGHRS, CDR2 YFSETQ. Between the trimmed V and J ends, which lost 0 bases and 1 base, there was a span of 7 bases. CDR3 region: CASSLGGGQETQYF. The DNA for the CDR3 is TGCGCCAGCAGCTTGGGAGGGGGCCAAGAGACCCAGTACTTC.

The chain links TRBV27 to TRBJ1-2; D call uncertain. Germline V gene data show CDR1 as MNHEY and CDR2 as SMNVEV (reference sequence). V dropped 4 bases and J dropped 6 bases, with 6 bases sitting between them. CDR3 length: 11 residues. The DNA of the CDR3 is TGTGCCAGCAGTTGGCACCATGGCTACACCTTC. It specifies CASSWHHGYTF.

The chain couples TRBV10-3 to TRBJ1-5, with unresolved D. CDR1 and CDR2 from the germline V gene are ENHRY and SYGVKD. This CDR3 has 13 residues. V lost 2 bases to trimming and J lost 0 bases, with 2 bases between them. For the CDR3, the DNA is TGTGCCATCAGTGAGAATAGCAATCAGCCCCAGCATTTT. Its protein is CAISENSNQPQHF.

The gene calls are TRBV6-6 and TRBJ2-5, with D unresolved. Germline CDR1 MNHNY, CDR2 SVGAGI (reference sequence). Trimming removed 2 bases at V and 5 bases at J, with 9 bases between. This CDR3 spans 13 amino acids. CDR3 DNA sequence: TGTGCCAGCAGTTACACATACGGGGAGACCCAGTACTTC. Translation gives CASSYTYGETQYF.

This rearrangement joins TRBV5-1 to TRBJ1-1, with D tentatively TRBD1 (5 bases). This CDR3 has 15 residues. The V gene's germline CDR1 is SGHRS and CDR2 YFSETQ. V was cut by 0 bases and J by 4 bases, with 13 bases left in between. In DNA form, the CDR3 reads TGCGCCAGCAGCTTGGGGGAGGGGTTTAGCACTGAAGCTTTCTTT. Protein sequence: CASSLGEGFSTEAFF.

The rearrangement joins TRBV25-1 to TRBJ1-2, with TRBD1 as a possible D gene (6 bases). This CDR3 has 13 residues. CDR1 and CDR2 (germline): MGHDK, SYGVNS. V lost 5 bases, J lost 2 bases, and 9 bases lay in between. In DNA form, the CDR3 reads TGTGCCAGCAGTCCACAGGGAAACTATGGCTACACCTTC. It is translated as CASSPQGNYGYTF.

There are a few counts of this clone. For the CDR3, the DNA is TGTGCCATCAGTGACGGAAGGGGGACCATATATTTT. Translation: CAISDGRGTIYF. The V and J genes are TRBV10-3 and TRBJ1-3; tentatively, D is TRBD1 (6 bases). Trimming shortened V by 3 bases and J by 10 bases, and 10 bases separated the two germline ends. This CDR3 comprises 12 residues. Germline CDR1 is ENHRY and CDR2 is SYGVKD.

This clone has more than one count but fewer than ten. The chain carries TRBV5-1 and TRBJ2-3, with 9 bases matching TRBD1. The J segment lost 2 bases and the V segment lost 3 bases, leaving 4 bases of the junction unmatched. Germline V CDR1 and CDR2: SGHRS, YFSETQ. The CDR3 loop spans 15 amino acids. The CDR3 DNA reads TGCGCCAGCAGCTGGACAGGGGAAAACACAGATACGCAGTATTTT. Residues: CASSWTGENTDTQYF.

CDR3 amino acids: CAWDRDLYGYTF. CDR3 nucleotide sequence: TGTGCCTGGGACAGGGACTTGTATGGCTACACCTTC. The rearrangement joins TRBV30 to TRBJ1-2; TRBD1 agrees at 7 bases. Germline V lookup: CDR1 GTSNPN, CDR2 SVGIG (reference sequence). The junction had 5 bases not matched to a gene; V was cut back by 5 bases and J by 5 bases. This CDR3 has 12 amino acids.

The V and J genes are TRBV5-1 and TRBJ2-2; D possibly matches TRBD1 or TRBD2 (5 bases each). Germline V lookup: CDR1 SGHRS, CDR2 YFSETQ. The CDR3 length is 14 residues. Trimming removed 3 bases from V and 5 bases from J, with 11 bases in between. The CDR3 coding sequence is TGCGCCAGCAGCTCGGGACCAGAGACCGGGGAGCTGTTTTTT. Its protein product is CASSSGPETGELFF.

The chain joins TRBV15 to TRBJ1-5, with no clear D. V lost 0 bases to trimming and J lost 6 bases, with 9 bases between them. Germline assignment: CDR1 LNHNV and CDR2 YYDKDF (reference sequence). The CDR3 is 14 residues long. The CDR3 is CATSRDPKGQPQHF. The DNA of the CDR3 is TGTGCCACCAGCAGAGATCCAAAGGGTCAGCCCCAGCATTTT.

V gene TRBV11-3 combines with J gene TRBJ2-6; TRBD1 is a possible D gene (5 bases). Germline lookup yields CDR1 SGHNT and CDR2 YENEEA. The CDR3 is 15 residues long. Trimming removed 5 bases from V and 1 base from J, with 9 bases in between. As DNA, the CDR3 is TGTGCCAGCAGCGCCACAGGATCTGGGGCCAACGTCCTGACTTTC. This encodes CASSATGSGANVLTF.

The chain recombines TRBV6-5 with TRBJ1-5; no firm D call. In germline, CDR1 is MNHEY, CDR2 SVGAGI. The V end lost 2 bases, the J end lost 5 bases, and 7 bases lay between the germline ends. There are 13 residues in the CDR3. CDR3 DNA sequence: TGTGCCAGCAGTTACGGGAGGGATCAGCCCCAGCATTTT. This translates into CASSYGRDQPQHF.

The CDR3 loop is CASSVAQGRFTGELFF. Written as DNA, the CDR3 is TGTGCCAGCAGCGTAGCGCAGGGACGGTTCACCGGGGAGCTGTTTTTT. This chain links TRBV9 with TRBJ2-2, with D perhaps matching TRBD1 or TRBD2 (5 bases each). Germline V CDR1 and CDR2: SGDLS, YYNGEE. V shed 0 bases and J shed 4 bases, with 13 bases lying between them. The CDR3 contains 16 residues.

V is TRBV7-9 and J is TRBJ2-1, with D unclear. V was trimmed by 1 base and J by 7 bases, leaving 5 bases between them. Germline V gene sequence: CDR1 SEHNR, CDR2 FQNEAQ (reference sequence). This CDR3 contains 12 residues. CDR3 bases: TGTGCCAGCAGCTTAGTTAGGAATGAGCAGTTCTTC. Amino acids: CASSLVRNEQFF.

The chain carries TRBV6-5 and TRBJ1-5, with a possible D match to TRBD1 (6 bases). Germline V CDR1 and CDR2: MNHEY, SVGAGI. The CDR3 totals 14 residues. Trimming removed 5 bases at V and 1 base at J, with 9 bases between. Here the CDR3 reads CASSRTVSNQPQHF. The CDR3 nucleotides read TGTGCCAGCAGTCGGACAGTGAGCAATCAGCCCCAGCATTTT.